This entry is about one T cell receptor (beta chain). The antigen is undetermined. This specimen belongs to a study of post-analysis software for immune sequencing data. Regarding the study as a whole: The study found TRBV5-6, TRBV5-1 and TRBV20-1 among four to six TRBV segments more frequent in patients than controls.

The CDR3 length is 15 residues. Germline values: CDR1 SGHNT, CDR2 YYREEE (reference sequence). Between the trimmed V and J ends, which lost 1 base and 6 bases, there was a span of 14 bases. Prepared libraries of TCR beta cDNA carried unique molecular identifiers. TCRdb passed the PCR reads through MiXCR, listing each CDR3 protein once. This table holds about 400,000 distinct CDR3 sequences, roughly 30% found once. The clonotype was recovered from a girl aged 10 to 17 with multiple sclerosis. The sequenced sample was blood. The V and J genes are TRBV5-4 and TRBJ2-1; no definite D call. The CDR3 region is CASSLQLTTTNEQFF. The CDR3 nucleotides are TGTGCCAGCAGCTTGCAGCTTACTACTACCAATGAGCAGTTCTTC.